This TCR beta chain was sequenced for a study of control samples from healthy donors and cancer patients. Profiling relied on immunoSEQ multiplex PCR, and the TCRdb table lists in-frame clones only, not all of them. This table holds more than 95,000 clones, over 80% found once. This sequence originates from a man older than 75 with head and neck cancer. The specimen sequenced was PBMCs.

CDR3: CASSFYRLKGRDYGYTF. CDR3 DNA sequence: TGTGCCAGCAGTTTCTACAGGCTTAAAGGCCGGGACTATGGCTACACCTTC. The chain is built from TRBV28 and TRBJ1-2, with TRBD1 as a possible D gene (5 bases). The CDR3 contains 17 residues. In germline, CDR1 is MDHEN, CDR2 SYDVKM. V was pared by 3 bases and J by 3 bases, with 20 bases between.